The 27 T cell receptor beta chains given below trace back to one sample, sequenced in a study of T-cell memory formation after mild COVID-19. TCRdb used MiXCR to reprocess the 5' RACE reads, holding one entry per CDR3 protein. The sample lists 90,000 to 120,000 distinct CDR3 sequences; 18% were seen once. Sequenced sample: PBMCs or a T cell subset sorted from them (not recorded which). These receptors came from a young man who had mild COVID-19 (a few samples of this study predate the infection). Cell type and time point are not known.

The rearrangement links TRBV6-2 or TRBV6-3 to TRBJ2-4, with D possibly matching TRBD2 (5 bases). Trimming left V 6 bases short and J 7 bases short, with 13 bases between. From germline, CDR1 is MNHEY and CDR2 SVGEGT. The CDR3 totals 13 residues. CDR3 region: CASSPPGLNIQYF. Written as DNA, the CDR3 is TGTGCCAGCAGCCCCCCCGGACTGAACATTCAGTACTTC.

This clonotype was counted a few times. V gene TRBV20-1 combines with J gene TRBJ2-5, with 7 bases matching TRBD2. This CDR3 is 13 amino acids long. The junction had 1 base not matched to a gene; V was cut back by 3 bases and J by 0 bases. Germline CDR1 is DFQATT and CDR2 is SNEGSKA (reference sequence). The CDR3 protein is CSASGLDQETQYF. The DNA for the CDR3 is TGCAGTGCTAGCGGACTAGACCAAGAGACCCAGTACTTC.

There are a few counts of this clonotype. This sequence joins TRBV4-1 and TRBJ2-3; no clear D gene. The CDR3 contains 16 residues. V was clipped by 0 bases and J by 0 bases, with 10 bases between them. The germline V gene encodes CDR1 MGHRA and CDR2 YSYEKL. CDR3 coding DNA: TGCGCCAGCAGCCAAGAAGCACAGCCTAGCACAGATACGCAGTATTTT. The encoded protein is CASSQEAQPSTDTQYF.

This clonotype was counted only a few times. The chain uses TRBV6-5 and TRBJ2-6; unclear D gene. Germline lookup yields CDR1 MNHEY and CDR2 SVGAGI. The CDR3 extends over 15 amino acids. The ends were cut back, 10 bases at V and 0 bases at J, with 13 bases in the middle. This chain's CDR3 is CATSLASSGANVLTF. In DNA, the CDR3 is TGTGCCACCAGCCTGGCGAGCTCTGGGGCCAACGTCCTGACTTTC.

The chain joins TRBV7-8 to TRBJ2-4; D is unclear. Germline lookup yields CDR1 SGHVS and CDR2 FQNEAQ. This CDR3 comprises 14 residues. V dropped 1 base and J dropped 0 bases, with 4 bases sitting between them. For the CDR3, the DNA is TGTGCCAGCAGCTTAGACTTAGCCAAAAACATTCAGTACTTC. It yields the protein CASSLDLAKNIQYF.

V gene TRBV7-3 combines with J gene TRBJ1-1, with D uncertain. V dropped 8 bases and J dropped 6 bases, with 16 bases sitting between them. The CDR3 length is 13 residues. The germline CDR1 and CDR2 sequences are SGHTA and FQGTGA. The CDR3 sequence: CASSKAGFSEAFF. CDR3 bases: TGTGCCAGCTCCAAGGCAGGTTTCTCTGAAGCTTTCTTT.

This clonotype was seen only a few times. The chain recombines TRBV7-2 with TRBJ1-1, with D uncertain. Germline CDR1 is SGHTA and CDR2 is FQGNSA. CDR3 length: 15 amino acids. Trimming cost V 1 base and J 4 bases, with 13 bases left between them. The CDR3 region has the DNA TGTGCCAGCAGCTTAGGGGCACATTCCGGCACTGAAGCTTTCTTT. The encoded protein is CASSLGAHSGTEAFF. Filled out from reference TRBV7-2 and TRBJ1-1, the complete variable domain reads GAGVSQSPSNKVTEKGKDVELRCDPISGHTALYWYRQSLGQGLEFLIYFQGNSAPDKSGLPSDRFSAERTGGSVSTLTIQRTQQEDSAVYLCASSLGAHSGTEAFFGQGTRLTVV.

V is TRBV5-1 and J is TRBJ1-3, with D unresolved. CDR3 length: 15 amino acids. V was clipped by 0 bases and J by 0 bases, with 7 bases between them. Germline V gene lookup returns CDR1 SGHRS and CDR2 YFSETQ. Here the CDR3 reads CASSLDGHSGNTIYF. The CDR3 DNA is TGCGCCAGCAGCTTGGACGGCCACTCTGGAAACACCATATATTTT.

J is TRBJ2-5 and V is TRBV19; no definite D call. The CDR3 extends over 13 amino acids. Germline CDR1 LNHDA, CDR2 SQIVND (reference sequence). V was shortened by 5 bases and J by 4 bases, with 11 bases between the two germline ends. The CDR3 bases are TGTGCCAGTAGTCAAAGTGGTCGAGAGACCCAGTACTTC. It specifies CASSQSGRETQYF.

The V gene is TRBV3-1, the J gene TRBJ2-3; perhaps TRBD2 as D (6 bases). The CDR3 contains 15 residues. With 3 bases removed from V and 7 bases from J, the gap between germline ends came to 17 bases. Germline V CDR1 and CDR2: LGHDT, YNNKEL (reference sequence). The CDR3: CASSQAGLWGHTQYF. In nucleotides, the CDR3 is TGTGCCAGCAGCCAGGCGGGACTCTGGGGCCATACGCAGTATTTT.

This clonotype was recorded a few times. V usage is TRBV20-1 and J usage is TRBJ2-3; 14 bases are shared with TRBD2. This CDR3 has 18 amino acids. CDR1 DFQATT and CDR2 SNEGSKA come from the germline V gene (reference sequence). V lost 6 bases and J lost 7; bases outside the gene matches: 18. CDR3 residues: CSALVPQLTSGGAHTQYF. CDR3 bases: TGCAGTGCCCTAGTGCCCCAACTGACTAGCGGGGGGGCACATACGCAGTATTTT.

The chain uses TRBV6-2 or TRBV6-3 and TRBJ2-7, with a tentative D call TRBD2 (6 bases). There are 14 residues in the CDR3. Trimming pared 4 bases from V and 6 bases from J, leaving 16 bases between. CDR1 and CDR2 from the germline V gene are MNHEY and SVGEGT. The CDR3 loop reads CASSWGGGRGEQYV. As DNA, the CDR3 is TGTGCCAGCAGTTGGGGAGGCGGCAGAGGCGAGCAGTACGTC.

The chain couples TRBV4-3 to TRBJ2-5, with 11 positions matching TRBD2. With V trimmed by 0 bases and J by 4 bases, 7 bases remained unmatched. Germline CDR1 and CDR2: LGHNA and YSLEER. This CDR3 spans 17 amino acids. The CDR3 sequence: CASSQDIPTSGAETQYF. The CDR3 nucleotides are TGCGCCAGCAGCCAAGATATCCCGACTAGCGGGGCAGAGACCCAGTACTTC.

A few counts support this clonotype. The chain is built from TRBV20-1 and TRBJ1-1; D is ambiguous. V lost 0 bases to trimming and J lost 1 base, with 12 bases between them. Germline values: CDR1 DFQATT, CDR2 SNEGSKA (reference sequence). CDR3 length: 15 amino acids. The CDR3 DNA follows: TGCAGTGCTAGAGATCTCCCGTCGGGGAACACTGAAGCTTTCTTT. Protein sequence: CSARDLPSGNTEAFF.

The chain carries TRBV29-1 and TRBJ2-3; D remains unclear. From germline, CDR1 is SQVTM and CDR2 ANQGSEA. The V and J ends lost 4 bases and 2 bases respectively, with 7 bases between them. The CDR3 is made up of 12 amino acids. DNA of the CDR3: TGCAGCGTTGTGAGCTCCACAGATACGCAGTATTTT. This codes for CSVVSSTDTQYF.

The gene calls are TRBV7-2 and TRBJ1-6; tentative D call: TRBD1 (5 bases). The germline CDR1 and CDR2 sequences are SGHTA and FQGNSA. This CDR3 contains 14 residues. Trimming took off 2 bases at V and 10 bases at J, with 12 bases between the two ends. The CDR3 nucleotides read TGTGCCAGCAGCTTATTCCCCAGGGACTCACCCCTCCACTTT. Translation gives CASSLFPRDSPLHF.

The chain recombines TRBV6-5 with TRBJ1-2; TRBD1 is a possible D gene (6 bases). The CDR3 contains 16 residues. The germline V gene encodes CDR1 MNHEY and CDR2 SVGAGI. V lost 6 bases and J lost 2, with 19 bases in between. DNA for the CDR3: TGTGCCAGCAGCGCCGGCCGGGGGACAAGGAACTATGGCTACACCTTC. It is translated as CASSAGRGTRNYGYTF.

The gene calls are TRBV11-3 and TRBJ2-3; TRBD2 agrees at 8 bases. J was trimmed by 7 bases and V by 4 bases; bases with no gene match: 7. The CDR3 spans 14 residues. Germline CDR1 and CDR2: SGHNT and YENEEA. CDR3 sequence (DNA): TGTGCCAGCAGCTCCGGGGGGGCAGGTAATACGCAGTATTTT. This encodes CASSSGGAGNTQYF.

The chain couples TRBV15 to TRBJ1-1; D unresolved. This CDR3 contains 13 residues. Germline-derived CDR1 and CDR2 are LNHNV and YYDKDF (reference sequence). Trimming cost V 4 bases and J 0 bases, with 6 bases left between them. The CDR3 DNA reads TGTGCCACCAGCAAACGTATGAACACTGAAGCTTTCTTT. This translates into CATSKRMNTEAFF.

This clonotype occurred many times. V is TRBV12-3 or TRBV12-4 and J is TRBJ2-7, with D perhaps matching TRBD1 (6 bases). V was shortened by 6 bases and J by 3 bases, with 12 bases between the two germline ends. The length of the CDR3 is 13 residues. CDR3 coding DNA: TGTGCCAGCAGCTGGGACACCATCTACGAGCAGTACTTC. Amino acids: CASSWDTIYEQYF.

The CDR3 coding sequence is TGTGCCAGCAGCCCCCAGAGCGGGGAAGAGACCCAGTACTTC. Protein: CASSPQSGEETQYF. The rearrangement links TRBV7-2 to TRBJ2-5; 7 bases align to TRBD2. With V trimmed by 5 bases and J by 3 bases, 6 bases remained unmatched. Per germline, CDR1 SGHTA and CDR2 FQGNSA. The CDR3 consists of 14 residues.

This chain links TRBV5-1 with TRBJ2-5; D gene ambiguous. Germline loops: CDR1 SGHRS, CDR2 YFSETQ. This CDR3 spans 13 amino acids. V was cut by 1 base and J by 1 base, with 5 bases left in between. Here the CDR3 DNA reads TGCGCCAGCAGCTTGTCAAGCCAAGAGACCCAGTACTTC. It is translated as CASSLSSQETQYF. The variable domain in full, with the rest retrieved from reference TRBV5-1 and TRBJ2-5, is KAGVTQTPRYLIKTRGQQVTLSCSPISGHRSVSWYQQTPGQGLQFLFEYFSETQRNKGNFPGRFSGRQFSNSRSEMNVSTLELGDSALYLCASSLSSQETQYFGPGTRLLVL.

The chain combines TRBV7-2 with TRBJ2-5, with D unresolved. The CDR3 is made up of 13 amino acids. Germline CDR1 reads SGHTA; CDR2 reads FQGNSA. Trimming stripped 5 bases from V and 2 bases from J, with 9 bases between. This CDR3 is CASSRRVQETQYF. CDR3 sequence (DNA): TGTGCCAGCAGCCGCCGGGTTCAAGAGACCCAGTACTTC.

This clonotype was found many times. The chain uses TRBV7-2 and TRBJ2-7, with D possibly matching TRBD2 (6 bases). Germline assignment: CDR1 SGHTA and CDR2 FQGNSA. The CDR3 loop spans 13 amino acids. V dropped 10 bases and J dropped 3 bases, with 16 bases sitting between them. The CDR3 here is CATSAGPNYEQYF. CDR3 sequence (DNA): TGTGCCACCTCCGCGGGACCGAACTACGAGCAGTACTTC.

A few counts support this clonotype. This chain joins TRBV20-1 and TRBJ2-1; 9 positions agree with TRBD2. The CDR3 extends over 15 amino acids. Germline V CDR1 and CDR2: DFQATT, SNEGSKA (reference sequence). Trimming removed 1 base from V and 5 bases from J; junction bases left unmatched: 6. DNA of the CDR3: TGCAGTGCTAGAGGAGGCGGGGGGGCCAACAATGAGCAGTTCTTC. This codes for CSARGGGGANNEQFF.

The chain links TRBV2 to TRBJ1-6; possibly TRBD1 for D (6 bases). Trimming cost V 9 bases and J 10 bases, with 16 bases left between them. Germline V gives CDR1 SNHLY, CDR2 FYNNEI. The CDR3 has 13 residues. DNA for the CDR3: TGTGCCAGACGTCGGGGGCAGGGGTCACCCCTCCACTTT. Encoded protein: CARRRGQGSPLHF. Drawing the rest from reference TRBV2 and TRBJ1-6, the complete variable domain is EPEVTQTPSHQVTQMGQEVILRCVPISNHLYFYWYRQILGQKVEFLVSFYNNEISEKSEIFDDQFSVERPDGSNFTLKIRSTKLEDSAMYFCARRRGQGSPLHFGNGTRLTVT.

The chain has TRBV18 and TRBJ2-4, with 7 bases identical to TRBD1. Germline V gives CDR1 KGHSH, CDR2 LQKENI. J lost 6 bases, V lost 4 bases, and 9 bases had no gene match. The CDR3 totals 15 residues. Written as DNA, the CDR3 is TGTGCCAGCTCACGGACAGGCGCTTTAGGAAACATTCAGTACTTC. This sequence encodes CASSRTGALGNIQYF.